Listed below are T cell receptor beta chains from one sample, sequenced in a study of T cell responses to AZD1222 COVID-19 vaccine. The table came from immunoSEQ multiplex PCR; TCRdb's copy has only in-frame clones and leaves some out. Among fewer than 300,000 clones listed, roughly 93% were seen once. The sample here was peripheral blood, taken on day 0 of AZD1222 vaccination. The source of these receptors is an adult in good health. Both conserved end residues are part of each CDR3. Fields, in order: V gene, J gene, D gene, CDR3 length, CDR3 DNA, CDR3 protein. A D gene is named only where the DNA matches it firmly.

v_call: TRBV11-3
j_call: TRBJ1-2
d_call: .
cdr3_length: 15
cdr3_nt: TGTGCCAGCAGCTTGCCATGGCCCGAAAGAAATGGCTACACCTTC
cdr3_aa: CASSLPWPERNGYTF

v_call: TRBV2
j_call: TRBJ2-2
d_call: .
cdr3_length: 15
cdr3_nt: TGTGCCTCCACCGGGACTTCCTTCCACACCGGGGAGCTGTTTTTT
cdr3_aa: CASTGTSFHTGELFF

v_call: TRBV7-2
j_call: TRBJ1-2
d_call: .
cdr3_length: 11
cdr3_nt: TGTGCCAGCAGCCAGAGCTATGGCTACACCTTC
cdr3_aa: CASSQSYGYTF

v_call: TRBV9
j_call: TRBJ2-2
d_call: TRBD2
cdr3_length: 15
cdr3_nt: TGTGCCAGCAGCACGGCTAGCGGGAGGACCGGGGAGCTGTTTTTT
cdr3_aa: CASSTASGRTGELFF

v_call: TRBV5-4
j_call: TRBJ1-3
d_call: .
cdr3_length: 14
cdr3_nt: TGTGCCAGCAGCTTGGCAGCCTCTGGAAACACCATATATTTT
cdr3_aa: CASSLAASGNTIYF

v_call: TRBV19
j_call: TRBJ1-2
d_call: .
cdr3_length: 12
cdr3_nt: TGTGCCATCGGTAGAGGTAACTATGGCTACACCTTC
cdr3_aa: CAIGRGNYGYTF

v_call: TRBV28
j_call: TRBJ1-2
d_call: .
cdr3_length: 15
cdr3_nt: TGTGCCAGCAGTTTAACCAAGCACGGGGCTTATGGCTACACCTTC
cdr3_aa: CASSLTKHGAYGYTF

v_call: TRBV19
j_call: TRBJ1-2
d_call: .
cdr3_length: 13
cdr3_nt: TGTGCCAGTAGTTCGCAGGGAGACTATGGCTACACCTTC
cdr3_aa: CASSSQGDYGYTF

v_call: TRBV2
j_call: TRBJ2-7
d_call: TRBD2
cdr3_length: 16
cdr3_nt: TGTGCCAGCAGTGAAGCGGCACTAGCGGGGGGATACGAGCAGTACTTC
cdr3_aa: CASSEAALAGGYEQYF

v_call: TRBV5-1
j_call: TRBJ2-1
d_call: .
cdr3_length: 15
cdr3_nt: TGCGCCAGCAGTCCGGAGGGGGGAGGAATAATGAAGCAGTTCTTC
cdr3_aa: CASSPEGGGIMKQFF

v_call: TRBV4-1
j_call: TRBJ1-5
d_call: TRBD1
cdr3_length: 15
cdr3_nt: TGCGCCAGCAGCCAAGAGGGACAGAACAATCAGCCCCAGCATTTT
cdr3_aa: CASSQEGQNNQPQHF

v_call: TRBV5-1
j_call: TRBJ1-6
d_call: .
cdr3_length: 17
cdr3_nt: TGCGCCAGCAGCTTGAATTCCCGGGACACCCCAATTTCACCCCTCCACTTT
cdr3_aa: CASSLNSRDTPISPLHF

v_call: TRBV9
j_call: TRBJ2-5
d_call: TRBD2
cdr3_length: 16
cdr3_nt: TGTGCCAGCAGCGTAGGAATAGCGGGGGCGCAAGAGACCCAGTACTTC
cdr3_aa: CASSVGIAGAQETQYF

v_call: TRBV19
j_call: TRBJ2-3
d_call: TRBD1
cdr3_length: 15
cdr3_nt: TGTGCCAGTAGTATGAGACAGGGACGCACAGATACGCAGTATTTT
cdr3_aa: CASSMRQGRTDTQYF

v_call: TRBV11-2
j_call: TRBJ1-2
d_call: TRBD1
cdr3_length: 17
cdr3_nt: TGTGCCAGCAGAATGGGTATCCGACAGGGGGCAAACTATGGCTACACCTTC
cdr3_aa: CASRMGIRQGANYGYTF

v_call: TRBV15
j_call: TRBJ2-1
d_call: TRBD2
cdr3_length: 16
cdr3_nt: TGTGCCACCAGCAGAGATTCGCGGGGGGGTTACAATGAGCAGTTCTTC
cdr3_aa: CATSRDSRGGYNEQFF